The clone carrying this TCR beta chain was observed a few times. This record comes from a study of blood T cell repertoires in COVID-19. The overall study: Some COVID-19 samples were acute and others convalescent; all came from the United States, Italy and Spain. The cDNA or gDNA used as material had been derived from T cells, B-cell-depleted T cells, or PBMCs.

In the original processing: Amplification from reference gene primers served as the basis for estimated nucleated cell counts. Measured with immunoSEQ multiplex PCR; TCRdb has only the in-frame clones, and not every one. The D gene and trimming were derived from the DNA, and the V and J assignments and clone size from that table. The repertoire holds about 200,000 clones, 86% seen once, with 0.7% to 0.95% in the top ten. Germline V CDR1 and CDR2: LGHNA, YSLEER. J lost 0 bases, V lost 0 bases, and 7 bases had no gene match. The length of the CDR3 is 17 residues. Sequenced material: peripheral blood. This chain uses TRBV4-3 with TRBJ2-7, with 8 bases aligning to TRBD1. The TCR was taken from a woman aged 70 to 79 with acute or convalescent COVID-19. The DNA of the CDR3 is TGCGCCAGCAGCCAAGATCGGACAGGGTATCCCTCCTACGAGCAGTACTTC. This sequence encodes CASSQDRTGYPSYEQYF.